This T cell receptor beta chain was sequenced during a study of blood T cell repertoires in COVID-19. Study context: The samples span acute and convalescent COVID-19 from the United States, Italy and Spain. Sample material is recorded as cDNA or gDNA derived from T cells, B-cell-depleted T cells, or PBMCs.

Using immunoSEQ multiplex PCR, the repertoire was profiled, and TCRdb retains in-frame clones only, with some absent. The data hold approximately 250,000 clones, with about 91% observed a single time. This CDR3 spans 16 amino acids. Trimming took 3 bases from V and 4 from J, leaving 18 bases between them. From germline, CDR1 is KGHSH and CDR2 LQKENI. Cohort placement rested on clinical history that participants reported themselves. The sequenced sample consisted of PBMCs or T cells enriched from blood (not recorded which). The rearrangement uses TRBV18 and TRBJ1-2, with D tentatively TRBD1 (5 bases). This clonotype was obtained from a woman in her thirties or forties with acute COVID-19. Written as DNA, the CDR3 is TGTGCCAGCTCACCCTCAGGGCGGGGTCCGGTCTATGGCTACACCTTC. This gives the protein CASSPSGRGPVYGYTF.